This T cell receptor beta chain appears in the sequencing data of a study of cytomegalovirus exposure and HLA in healthy donors. General study points: What a later analysis showed was that several of the most significant clusters appeared linked to common viral pathogens. Published work reported that the classifier diagnosed cytomegalovirus status with high specificity and sensitivity.

For this clone: The antigen remains undetermined.

PCR amplification relied on 60 Vbeta primers (plus 13 Jbeta primers). Original processing notes: About 9.9 million shared chains were among approximately 80 million unique TCR beta chains counted in a later analysis. Generated by immunoSEQ multiplex PCR, the TCRdb table keeps only in-frame clones and is missing some. The D gene and trimming were derived from the DNA, and the V and J assignments and clone size from that table. The sample carries under 200,000 clones, 70% to 80% recorded once. Sequencing was performed on PBMCs. The TCR sequence derives from a woman aged 45-59 years in good health and CMV-seronegative.

For the CDR3, the DNA is TGTGCCAGCAGCTTTCGCGGAGGGAAGTCCACCGGGGAGCTGTTTTTT. Protein: CASSFRGGKSTGELFF. The V gene is TRBV11-2, the J gene TRBJ2-2, with D perhaps matching TRBD2 (6 bases). This CDR3 region has 16 residues. V lost 3 bases and J 4 bases, leaving 15 bases between the germline ends. Germline-derived CDR1 and CDR2 are SGHAT and FQNNGV.